The 26 T cell receptor beta chains reported below all come from one sample, sequenced in a study of T cell responses to AZD1222 COVID-19 vaccine. Sequencing used immunoSEQ multiplex PCR; TCRdb keeps in-frame clones, though not all of them. There are more than 150,000 clones in the sample; less than 95% occur only once, and 1.5% to 2% lies in the top ten. This specimen consisted of peripheral blood, obtained on day 0 of AZD1222 vaccination. The receptors here all came from an adult in good health.

This clone was observed once. The chain is built from TRBV19 and TRBJ1-2, with 10 bases matching TRBD1. From germline, CDR1 is LNHDA and CDR2 SQIVND (reference sequence). The length of the CDR3 is 15 residues. Trimming removed 7 bases from V and 4 bases from J; junction bases left unmatched: 9. The CDR3 sequence is CASNEGQGTGYGYTF. Here the CDR3 DNA reads TGTGCCAGTAACGAGGGACAGGGGACGGGCTATGGCTACACCTTC.

This chain connects TRBV27 to TRBJ2-1, with D possibly matching TRBD2 (7 bases). From germline, CDR1 is MNHEY and CDR2 SMNVEV (reference sequence). Trimming took 5 bases from V and 8 from J, leaving 25 bases between them. The CDR3 has 17 amino acids. The CDR3 coding sequence is TGTGCCAGCAGTCCCGGGGGGCGGACAGTGAGAGGTGATGAGCAGTTCTTC. It encodes CASSPGGRTVRGDEQFF.

The chain combines TRBV25-1 with TRBJ2-3, with TRBD2 matching 14 bases. CDR1 is MGHDK, CDR2 SYGVNS, per germline. Trimming took 6 bases from V and 5 from J; bases not matched to a gene: 1. The CDR3 length is 14 residues. The CDR3 DNA is TGTGCCAGCAGGGGGACTAGCGGGGGAGATACGCAGTATTTT. Translated, it gives CASRGTSGGDTQYF. Based on the CDR3 plus reference TRBV25-1 and TRBJ2-3, the full variable domain is EADIYQTPRYLVIGTGKKITLECSQTMGHDKMYWYQQDPGMELHLIHYSYGVNSTEKGDLSSESTVSRIRTEHFPLTLESARPSHTSQYLCASRGTSGGDTQYFGPGTRLTVL.

The chain couples TRBV4-3 to TRBJ2-1, with 12 bases identical to TRBD2. Germline trimming cut 1 base from V and 3 bases from J; bases unmatched to any gene: 1. CDR1 and CDR2 from the germline V gene are LGHNA and YSLEER. The CDR3 has 16 amino acids. The CDR3 DNA is TGCGCCAGCAGCCAAGGGACTAGCGGGGACTACAATGAGCAGTTCTTC. Translating gives CASSQGTSGDYNEQFF.

The chain recombines TRBV6-2 or TRBV6-3 with TRBJ1-5, with 7 bases aligning to TRBD1. The CDR3 has 18 amino acids. J gave up 0 bases and V 4 bases, and 12 bases lay outside the gene matches. Germline V lookup: CDR1 MNHEY, CDR2 SVGEGT. CDR3 DNA sequence: TGTGCCAGCAGTTTCGACAGGGAGGAGGGGTATAGCAATCAGCCCCAGCATTTT. Its translation is CASSFDREEGYSNQPQHF.

This chain joins TRBV27 and TRBJ2-1, with D tentatively TRBD1 or TRBD2 (5 bases each). V was pared by 0 bases and J by 7 bases, with 10 bases between. This CDR3 region has 14 residues. CDR1 is MNHEY and CDR2 is SMNVEV in the germline V gene (reference sequence). CDR3 nucleotides: TGTGCCAGCAGTTTATCGGGTGAGGGGAATGAGCAGTTCTTC. It encodes CASSLSGEGNEQFF.

This clone was picked up one time. The genes are TRBV10-1 and TRBJ1-4; no reliable D call. Trimming pared 6 bases from V and 15 bases from J, leaving 44 bases between. Germline CDR1 is WNHNN and CDR2 is SYGVQD (reference sequence). The CDR3 consists of 21 residues. In DNA form, the CDR3 reads TGCGCCAGCAGAGATGTTGGCCGTTGCCCGACGCATACTGCTCCTCGGGGTGGGGTGTTTTTT. Its translation: CASRDVGRCPTHTAPRGGVFF.

This clone was counted a single time. The chain links TRBV19 to TRBJ1-5; the D gene is possibly TRBD1 (5 bases). The CDR3 length is 14 residues. Trimming stripped 3 bases from V and 8 bases from J, with 14 bases between. Per the germline V gene, CDR1 is LNHDA and CDR2 is SQIVND (reference sequence). The CDR3 protein is CASSIEQGGKPQHF. The CDR3 DNA follows: TGTGCCAGTAGTATCGAGCAGGGAGGTAAGCCCCAGCATTTT.

CDR3: CASMVLNSYNSPLHF. The CDR3, as DNA: TGTGCCAGCATGGTACTAAACTCCTATAATTCACCCCTCCACTTT. The chain is built from TRBV5-6 and TRBJ1-6; no definite D call. Trimming stripped 6 bases from V and 0 bases from J, with 10 bases between. Germline values: CDR1 SGHDT, CDR2 YYEEEE. The CDR3 has 15 residues. The full variable domain, in which reference TRBV5-6 and TRBJ1-6 provide the parts outside the CDR3, is DAGVTQSPTHLIKTRGQQVTLRCSPKSGHDTVSWYQQALGQGPQFIFQYYEEEERQRGNFPDRFSGHQFPNYSSELNVNALLLGDSALYLCASMVLNSYNSPLHFGNGTRLTVT.

The chain has TRBV5-1 and TRBJ2-7, with TRBD1 matching over 10 bases. J gave up 5 bases and V 0 bases, and 8 bases lay outside the gene matches. The germline CDR1 and CDR2 sequences are SGHRS and YFSETQ. The CDR3 totals 16 residues. The CDR3 bases are TGCGCCAGCAGCTTGGCCTCGAGACAGGGGGCCCACGAGCAGTACTTC. Translation: CASSLASRQGAHEQYF.

The chain has TRBV7-3 and TRBJ2-3, with D possibly TRBD1 on 5 matching bases. Germline loops: CDR1 SGHTA, CDR2 FQGTGA. Deletions cut 5 bases from V and 2 bases from J, with 14 bases between. The CDR3 has 15 amino acids. This chain's CDR3 is CASSQGRGFTDTQYF. The CDR3, as DNA: TGTGCCAGCAGCCAGGGTAGGGGATTCACAGATACGCAGTATTTT.

V is TRBV7-8 and J is TRBJ1-1, with D possibly TRBD1 on 5 matching bases. V gave up 1 base and J gave up 4 bases, with 13 bases separating them. CDR1 and CDR2 from the germline V gene are SGHVS and FQNEAQ. The CDR3 is 15 residues long. Here the CDR3 DNA reads TGTGCCAGCAGCTTAGAGGCAGGAGGGGCCACTGAAGCTTTCTTT. Protein product: CASSLEAGGATEAFF.

The V and J genes are TRBV11-2 and TRBJ2-4; unclear D gene. Trimming took 6 bases from V and 1 from J, leaving 19 bases between them. This CDR3 comprises 17 residues. Per germline, CDR1 SGHAT and CDR2 FQNNGV. CDR3 region: CASRSWARNFAKNIQYF. CDR3 bases: TGTGCCAGCAGATCCTGGGCCAGGAACTTTGCCAAAAACATTCAGTACTTC. The variable domain in full, with the rest retrieved from reference TRBV11-2 and TRBJ2-4, is EAGVAQSPRYKIIEKRQSVAFWCNPISGHATLYWYQQILGQGPKLLIQFQNNGVVDDSQLPKDRFSAERLKGVDSTLKIQPAKLEDSAVYLCASRSWARNFAKNIQYFGAGTRLSVL.

The chain has TRBV7-8 and TRBJ1-1; D is uncertain. Trimming took 8 bases from V and 4 from J, leaving 8 bases between them. The CDR3 consists of 11 residues. Germline CDR1 SGHVS, CDR2 FQNEAQ. The CDR3 protein is CASSLGTEAFF. The CDR3 coding sequence is TGTGCCAGCTCATTAGGCACTGAAGCTTTCTTT.

The chain recombines TRBV28 with TRBJ1-2; D possibly corresponds to TRBD1 (6 bases). In germline, CDR1 is MDHEN, CDR2 SYDVKM. Trimming removed 2 bases from V and 6 bases from J, with 13 bases in between. The CDR3 has 14 amino acids. The CDR3 reads CASSLGGRGNGYTF. CDR3 DNA: TGTGCCAGCAGTTTAGGGGGGCGTGGTAATGGCTACACCTTC.

The genes are TRBV28 and TRBJ2-5; TRBD2 aligns across 12 bases. With V trimmed by 7 bases and J by 3 bases, 6 bases remained unmatched. Germline CDR1 and CDR2: MDHEN and SYDVKM. The CDR3 consists of 15 residues. CDR3 coding DNA: TGTGCCAGCACCGCGACTAGCGGGAGAGAAGAGACCCAGTACTTC. Translation gives CASTATSGREETQYF.

This clone was counted between two and nine times. The same CDR3 is also encoded by other DNA sequences in this sample. This rearrangement joins TRBV19 to TRBJ1-1; D ambiguous. The CDR3 sequence is 13 residues long. Deletions cut 0 bases from V and 4 bases from J, with 6 bases between. Germline loops: CDR1 LNHDA, CDR2 SQIVND (reference sequence). CDR3 residues: CASSIEGGTEAFF. CDR3 nucleotide sequence: TGTGCCAGTAGTATAGAGGGTGGCACTGAAGCTTTCTTT. Combining the CDR3 with reference TRBV19 and TRBJ1-1 gives the whole variable domain DGGITQSPKYLFRKEGQNVTLSCEQNLNHDAMYWYRQDPGQGLRLIYYSQIVNDFQKGDIAEGYSVSREKKESFPLTVTSAQKNPTAFYLCASSIEGGTEAFFGQGTRLTVV.

DNA of the CDR3: TGTGCCAGCAGCCAAGAAGCTGGGGATACGCAGTATTTT. This encodes CASSQEAGDTQYF. V and J are TRBV4-2 and TRBJ2-3; D unclear. Germline V gene data show CDR1 as LGHNA and CDR2 as YNFKEQ. The germline V and J ends were trimmed by 0 bases and 6 bases, with 7 bases remaining between them. The CDR3 extends over 13 amino acids.

This chain uses TRBV5-4 with TRBJ1-1, with D perhaps matching TRBD1 (5 bases). Trimming removed 2 bases from V and 6 bases from J, with 11 bases in between. The germline gives CDR1 SGHNT, CDR2 YYREEE (reference sequence). The CDR3 is 13 residues long. CDR3 sequence: CASSFDRDPEAFF. CDR3 DNA sequence: TGTGCCAGCAGCTTTGATAGGGACCCTGAAGCTTTCTTT. Full variable domain (outside the CDR3, taken from reference TRBV5-4 and TRBJ1-1): ETGVTQSPTHLIKTRGQQVTLRCSSQSGHNTVSWYQQALGQGPQFIFQYYREEENGRGNFPPRFSGLQFPNYSSELNVNALELDDSALYLCASSFDRDPEAFFGQGTRLTVV.

This chain joins TRBV24-1 and TRBJ2-1; 9 bases align to TRBD1. CDR1 and CDR2 (germline): KGHDR, SFDVKD. V dropped 4 bases and J dropped 8; count of bases not matched to a gene: 5. This CDR3 region has 14 residues. The chain's CDR3 is CATSDRGQGDEQFF. The CDR3 region has the DNA TGTGCCACCAGTGACCGGGGACAGGGCGATGAGCAGTTCTTC.

The CDR3 DNA reads as TGTGCCAGCAGCACTACCAGCCTCTCCGTGACTGGGGCCAACGTCCTGACTTTC. Translating it yields CASSTTSLSVTGANVLTF. V gene TRBV7-9 combines with J gene TRBJ2-6; no clear D. The length of the CDR3 is 18 residues. CDR1 SEHNR and CDR2 FQNEAQ come from the germline V gene (reference sequence). The germline V and J ends were trimmed by 5 bases and 2 bases, with 19 bases remaining between them.

The rearrangement uses TRBV6-5 and TRBJ2-1; D possibly corresponds to TRBD2 (6 bases). V lost 10 bases, J lost 5 bases, and 9 bases lay in between. The CDR3 runs to 11 residues. Germline V gene sequence: CDR1 MNHEY, CDR2 SVGAGI. As DNA, the CDR3 is TGTGCCACCGGCGGGAACAATGAGCAGTTCTTC. The encoded protein is CATGGNNEQFF.

The V gene is TRBV24-1, the J gene TRBJ2-7; 7 bases align to TRBD1. The CDR3 sequence is 15 residues long. The ends lost 2 bases at V and 6 bases at J; junction bases unmatched: 9. The germline V gene encodes CDR1 KGHDR and CDR2 SFDVKD. This CDR3 reads CATSDSRTGSGEQYF. Here the CDR3 DNA reads TGTGCCACCAGTGATTCCCGGACAGGCTCCGGCGAGCAGTACTTC.

The genes are TRBV19 and TRBJ1-2; D not certain. Trimming pared 9 bases from V and 1 base from J, leaving 15 bases between. CDR1 and CDR2 from the germline V gene are LNHDA and SQIVND (reference sequence). CDR3 length: 14 amino acids. The CDR3 reads CASFTPGSNYGYTF. The CDR3 bases are TGTGCCAGCTTTACCCCGGGAAGTAACTATGGCTACACCTTC.

The V call is TRBV5-4, the J call TRBJ1-1; 7 bases map to TRBD1. The V gene's germline CDR1 is SGHNT and CDR2 YYREEE (reference sequence). J was trimmed by 1 base and V by 2 bases; bases with no gene match: 8. The CDR3 consists of 16 residues. For the CDR3, the DNA is TGTGCCAGCAGCTTTCCCCGGACAGGAGGGAACACTGAAGCTTTCTTT. This gives the protein CASSFPRTGGNTEAFF.

The chain combines TRBV7-2 with TRBJ2-1, with D perhaps matching TRBD1 (5 bases). Trimming cost V 2 bases and J 3 bases, with 11 bases left between them. The CDR3 is 15 residues long. CDR1 and CDR2 (germline): SGHTA, FQGNSA. The CDR3 sequence is CASSLSRQSYNEQFF. CDR3 nucleotides: TGTGCCAGCAGCTTATCCCGACAGAGCTACAATGAGCAGTTCTTC.